This TCR beta chain was sequenced in a study of T cells expressing NK-cell markers. CDR3 size: 20 residues. Germline CDR1 and CDR2: WSHSY and SAAADI. Study findings and constraints: Expanded NKG2C+ T cell clones were not confirmed as HCMV-specific. CD8+ T cells in roughly six donors included dominant NKG2C+ clonotypes at 1.0-7.0%. In several donors, dominant clonotypes made up roughly 28.3-65% of CD3+CD56-NKG2C+ cells.

TCRdb reanalyzed the 5' RACE reads and collapses them to one entry per CDR3 protein, without DNA. Its listing shows more than 250,000 distinct CDR3 sequences. Comments on this clonotype: Its antigen is currently unknown.

The receptor was derived from a man between 18 and 29 years old in good health. The chain carries TRBV10-2 and TRBJ2-5; TCRdb reports TRBD1, a call that lacks DNA to check it against. Sequenced input: blood T cells: a sorted CD56 or NKG2C T cell subset, CD4+ or CD8+ T cells, or bulk PBMC T cells (not recorded which). CDR3 amino acids: CASSEKGAFFLGDRLETQYF.